This entry features one T cell receptor (beta chain) sequence. No cognate antigen has been identified for it. Per-base quality was not reported, and no clone a single base away is much larger than it. This specimen belongs to a study of patients and donors after allogeneic stem cell transplantation (dated by TCRdb to between 2020 and 2021). Receptors were amplified or captured by RT-PCR. Sequencing was performed on a NextSeq 550. The public reads were run again by TCRdb, first through fastp at Q25 and then through MiXCR, and only productive beta chains were kept. CDR3 protein duplicates are merged, each entry listing the most common genes and DNA. The sample table shows roughly 940,000 distinct CDR3 sequences, and roughly 18% are seen once. Together, the top ten hold 5.5% to 6.5% of the sample. Per the germline V gene, SNHLY is the CDR1 and FYNNEI is the CDR2. Between the V and J ends, shortened by 6 bases and 2 bases respectively, the junction contains 7 bases. Inclusive of the bounding cysteine and phenylalanine, the CDR3 is 13 residues long. Only the CDR3 DNA is retained, 39 bases long and in frame from the first base.

The V and J genes are TRBV2 and TRBJ2-2; TRBD2 is a weak D gene call, 5 bases matching. The sample taken for sequencing was blood, either unsorted or a sorted T cell fraction (not recorded which). The sequence derives from a human donor who was either an allogeneic HSCT recipient or a stem cell or donor lymphocyte infusion donor (not recorded which). It is not recorded whose cells these are; they may come from a transplant donor. The CDR3 is CASRRENTGELFF. The DNA sequence is TGTGCCAGCAGACGGGAAAACACCGGGGAGCTGTTTTTT.